This T cell receptor beta chain emerged from a study of blood T cell repertoires in COVID-19. On the study more broadly: Acute-phase and convalescent COVID-19 samples originated in the United States, Italy and Spain. PBMCs, B-cell-depleted T cells, or T cells provided the cDNA or gDNA that made up the material.

The CDR3 has 13 amino acids. The germline CDR1 and CDR2 sequences are LNHDA and SQIVND (reference sequence). The V end lost 10 bases, the J end lost 1 base, and 12 bases lay between the germline ends. Under the authors' procedure: Estimated nucleated cell counts came from reference gene primer amplification. The method was immunoSEQ multiplex PCR; TCRdb's version includes in-frame clones alone and lacks a portion of them. V and J calls and clone size are those listed in that table; D and trimming were worked out from the DNA. The repertoire holds some 250,000 clones, with around 90% as singletons. V is TRBV19 and J is TRBJ2-3, with D possibly TRBD2 on 6 matching bases. Input material: peripheral blood. This sequence was found in a young woman with acute or convalescent COVID-19. CDR3 nucleotides: TGTGCCACTTCGACTAGACGCACAGATACGCAGTATTTT. This gives the protein CATSTRRTDTQYF. Variable domain in full (rest from reference TRBV19 and TRBJ2-3): DGGITQSPKYLFRKEGQNVTLSCEQNLNHDAMYWYRQDPGQGLRLIYYSQIVNDFQKGDIAEGYSVSREKKESFPLTVTSAQKNPTAFYLCATSTRRTDTQYFGPGTRLTVL.